This section outlines one TCR beta chain sequence together with its context. Antigen unknown. This sample is drawn from a study of Ad26.COV2.S vaccination and SARS-CoV-2 variants. Study at large: Donor was in the COV1001 Ad26.COV2.S trial arm. Intramuscularly, Ad26.COV2.S was given either once or twice, 56 days apart.

The treatment is: roughly 19 received Ad26.COV2.S at low or high dose, single or two shots; 5 received placebo; per-sample allocation not given. Sample collection was performed on day 63 after the first vaccine or placebo injection. Sequenced by immunoSEQ multiplex PCR; TCRdb stores in-frame clones only, minus some. Of fewer than 600,000 clones in the sample, roughly nine tenths are singletons; the top ten hold about 1.5%. Unmatched junction bases numbered 5, after V lost 1 base and J lost 0 bases. The CDR3 spans 18 residues. The germline CDR1 and CDR2 sequences are SGHRS and YFSETQ. Findings of the study overall: Vaccine recipients and placebo recipients showed similar non-spike TCR breadth. Spike-specific TCR breadth was greater after Ad26.COV2.S than placebo.

The rearrangement uses TRBV5-1 and TRBJ2-6, with TRBD1 matching 9 bases. The source was peripheral blood, collected in a trial of Ad26.COV2.S vaccine versus placebo. The clonotype was recovered from a person aged 18-60 years who received the Ad26.COV2.S COVID-19 vaccine or a placebo. The CDR3 region has the DNA TGCGCCAGCAGCTTGACCGGGACAGGGTTCTCTGGGGCCAACGTCCTGACTTTC. Amino acid sequence: CASSLTGTGFSGANVLTF. Combining the CDR3 with reference TRBV5-1 and TRBJ2-6 gives the whole variable domain KAGVTQTPRYLIKTRGQQVTLSCSPISGHRSVSWYQQTPGQGLQFLFEYFSETQRNKGNFPGRFSGRQFSNSRSEMNVSTLELGDSALYLCASSLTGTGFSGANVLTFGAGSRLTVL.